One sample yielded the 26 T cell receptor beta chains listed below, sequenced in a study of T-cell reconstitution after alpha-beta-depleted transplantation in children. It was with unique molecular identifiers that the TCRbeta library was prepared. A single record per CDR3 protein comes from TCRdb applying MiXCR to the PCR reads. In the table there are about a million distinct CDR3 sequences, roughly 29% of which are singletons. The specimen comprised PBMCs, mostly from graft donor cells, sampled 360 days after TCRalphabeta/CD19-depleted stem cell transplant. Source of these receptors: a boy less than two years old who had a stem cell transplant for SCID, so the T cells may come from the graft donor.

The V and J genes are TRBV5-1 and TRBJ1-2; a weak D match, TRBD1 (5 bases). The V end was cut by 4 bases, the J end by 6 bases, with 16 bases between. The CDR3 extends over 14 amino acids. Germline CDR1 reads SGHRS; CDR2 reads YFSETQ. For the CDR3, the DNA is TGCGCCAGCAGCCTTGTTGGGGCCACCGATGGCTACACCTTC. Encoded protein: CASSLVGATDGYTF. The whole variable domain, remainder taken from reference TRBV5-1 and TRBJ1-2, is KAGVTQTPRYLIKTRGQQVTLSCSPISGHRSVSWYQQTPGQGLQFLFEYFSETQRNKGNFPGRFSGRQFSNSRSEMNVSTLELGDSALYLCASSLVGATDGYTFGSGTRLTVV.

Here the CDR3 DNA reads TGCGCCAGCAGCCGACTAGCGGGGGGGGCGACAGATACGCAGTATTTT. Translated, it gives CASSRLAGGATDTQYF. The V call is TRBV5-1, the J call TRBJ2-3, with TRBD2 matching 14 bases. This CDR3 region has 16 residues. V lost 4 bases and J lost 3; bases outside the gene matches: 4. Per germline, CDR1 SGHRS and CDR2 YFSETQ.

The V and J genes are TRBV12-3 or TRBV12-4 and TRBJ1-1, with D hard to call. Trimming removed 0 bases at V and 11 bases at J, with 7 bases between. This CDR3 has 11 residues. The CDR3 DNA follows: TGTGCCAGCAGTTTAGCCGGTGGGGCTTTCTTT. This sequence encodes CASSLAGGAFF.

This clonotype was seen only a few times. This sequence joins TRBV29-1 and TRBJ2-2; possible D gene TRBD2, 5 bases. The CDR3 totals 12 residues. Trimming removed 3 bases at V and 5 bases at J, with 7 bases between. CDR1 is SQVTM, CDR2 ANQGSEA, per germline. The CDR3 loop is CSVERETGELFF. In DNA, the CDR3 is TGCAGCGTTGAGAGGGAAACCGGGGAGCTGTTTTTT.

This clonotype has a handful of counts. The chain employs TRBV3-1 and TRBJ2-7; D tentatively fits TRBD1 or TRBD2 (5 bases each). V shed 4 bases and J shed 6 bases, with 16 bases lying between them. From germline, CDR1 is LGHDT and CDR2 YNNKEL (reference sequence). CDR3 length: 14 amino acids. The CDR3 DNA follows: TGTGCCAGCAGCCCTATGGGGCACCGGGGCGAGCAGTACTTC. It encodes CASSPMGHRGEQYF.

The gene calls are TRBV6-1 and TRBJ2-7; 10 nucleotides line up with TRBD1. V lost 5 bases, J lost 2 bases, and 9 bases stayed unmatched. The CDR3 is 16 amino acids. Germline V CDR1 and CDR2: MNHNS, SASEGT. CDR3 in DNA: TGTGCCAGCAGTCCACGACAGGGGGCCTCCGCCTACGAGCAGTACTTC. It specifies CASSPRQGASAYEQYF.

As to this clonotype: No conserved phenylalanine or tryptophan ends this CDR3, so it is likely a read error. The V call is TRBV7-9, the J call TRBJ1-4; the match to TRBD1 covers 9 bases. Germline CDR1 is SEHNR and CDR2 is FQNEAQ (reference sequence). Losses at the gene ends were 5 bases for V and 2 bases for J; bases not matched to a gene: 3. This CDR3 has 15 residues. The CDR3 loop reads CASSPGQGTNEKLFY. The DNA of the CDR3 is TGTGCCAGCAGCCCAGGACAGGGGACTAATGAAAAACTGTTTTAT.

The V call is TRBV12-3 or TRBV12-4, the J call TRBJ2-2; 10 nucleotides match TRBD1. Trimming took 3 bases from V and 6 from J; bases not matched to a gene: 7. There are 16 residues in the CDR3. The CDR3: CASSLQGQGKPGELFF. CDR3 in DNA: TGTGCCAGCAGTTTGCAGGGACAGGGGAAACCCGGGGAGCTGTTTTTT.

CDR3 sequence: CASTSRNSYNEQFF. CDR3 coding DNA: TGTGCCAGCACCTCTAGGAATTCCTACAATGAGCAGTTCTTC. The rearrangement links TRBV12-3 or TRBV12-4 to TRBJ2-1; D gene ambiguous. V lost 7 bases and J 1 base, leaving 11 bases between the germline ends. The CDR3 sequence is 14 residues long.

The V gene is TRBV29-1, the J gene TRBJ2-2; D remains unclear. Germline lookup yields CDR1 SQVTM and CDR2 ANQGSEA. There are 12 residues in the CDR3. V lost 7 bases and J 3 bases, leaving 9 bases between the germline ends. The CDR3 region has the DNA TGCAGCGCCGCCGCGGACACCGGGGAGCTGTTTTTT. Its protein is CSAAADTGELFF.

Only a few counts were recorded for this clonotype. The chain employs TRBV12-3 or TRBV12-4 and TRBJ1-4; 7 bases align to TRBD1. The CDR3 runs to 15 residues. With V trimmed by 6 bases and J by 7 bases, 11 bases remained unmatched. CDR3 in DNA: TGTGCCAGCAGCATGGGAAGGGGGCAAGGTGAAAAACTGTTTTTT. Its protein is CASSMGRGQGEKLFF.

J is TRBJ2-3 and V is TRBV24-1; a possible D gene is TRBD1 (6 bases). Germline CDR1 reads KGHDR; CDR2 reads SFDVKD. Trimming stripped 4 bases from V and 8 bases from J, with 18 bases between. The CDR3 extends over 15 amino acids. CDR3: CATSEETGALPTQYF. CDR3 sequence (DNA): TGTGCCACCAGTGAAGAGACAGGCGCCCTCCCTACGCAGTATTTT.

In its sample, this clonotype was seen a few times. The gene calls are TRBV12-3 or TRBV12-4 and TRBJ2-1; perhaps D is TRBD1 or TRBD2 (5 bases each). CDR3 length: 18 amino acids. V was pared by 0 bases and J by 0 bases, with 15 bases between. DNA for the CDR3: TGTGCCAGCAGTTTAGCGGGGGTTAGGGGCAGCTCCTACAATGAGCAGTTCTTC. Amino acids: CASSLAGVRGSSYNEQFF.

The chain employs TRBV5-1 and TRBJ1-1, with 10 bases matching TRBD1. Germline assignment: CDR1 SGHRS and CDR2 YFSETQ. With V trimmed by 0 bases and J by 5 bases, 13 bases remained unmatched. The CDR3 sequence is 18 residues long. CDR3 region: CASSLEIVAGTGVTEAFF. Written as DNA, the CDR3 is TGCGCCAGCAGCTTGGAGATAGTTGCTGGGACAGGGGTTACTGAAGCTTTCTTT.

This clonotype was observed a handful of times. V is TRBV6-5 and J is TRBJ2-7; 9 nucleotides match TRBD1. The ends lost 2 bases at V and 0 bases at J; junction bases unmatched: 2. In germline, CDR1 is MNHEY, CDR2 SVGAGI. The length of the CDR3 is 15 residues. This CDR3 reads CASSYLTGGSYEQYF. The CDR3 DNA reads TGTGCCAGCAGTTACCTGACAGGGGGCTCCTACGAGCAGTACTTC.

The V and J genes are TRBV7-3 and TRBJ2-2, with 13 bases matching TRBD2. CDR1 and CDR2 from the germline V gene are SGHTA and FQGTGA. The CDR3 has 18 residues. Losses at the gene ends were 5 bases for V and 8 bases for J; bases not matched to a gene: 14. The CDR3 loop is CASSPRSRTSGGTGELFF. CDR3 DNA: TGTGCCAGCAGCCCCCGATCCCGGACTAGCGGGGGTACGGGGGAGCTGTTTTTT.

This clonotype has just a few counts. The chain recombines TRBV13 with TRBJ2-7, with 7 nucleotides matching TRBD2. The CDR3 spans 14 residues. Germline trimming cut 5 bases from V and 2 bases from J; bases unmatched to any gene: 6. Per the germline V gene, CDR1 is PRHDT and CDR2 is FYEKMQ (reference sequence). CDR3 coding DNA: TGTGCCAGCAGCGACGGGACTAACCCCTACGAGCAGTACTTC. Translating it yields CASSDGTNPYEQYF.

The chain is built from TRBV20-1 and TRBJ2-3, with 12 bases fitting TRBD2. V dropped 2 bases and J dropped 2; count of bases not matched to a gene: 14. Germline-derived CDR1 and CDR2 are DFQATT and SNEGSKA (reference sequence). This CDR3 comprises 19 residues. In DNA, the CDR3 is TGCAGTGCTAGATTTGGCCTAGCGGGGGGGTGGGGGATCACAGATACGCAGTATTTT. The encoded protein is CSARFGLAGGWGITDTQYF.

The chain carries TRBV12-3 or TRBV12-4 and TRBJ2-5; D remains ambiguous. Trimming cost V 5 bases and J 1 base, with 17 bases left between them. This CDR3 spans 16 amino acids. CDR3 in amino acids: CASSPRRSILQETQYF. In nucleotides, the CDR3 is TGTGCCAGCAGTCCAAGAAGGTCTATCCTCCAAGAGACCCAGTACTTC.

This chain links TRBV20-1 with TRBJ2-1; TRBD1 agrees at 9 bases. The CDR3 sequence is 13 residues long. The germline CDR1 and CDR2 sequences are DFQATT and SNEGSKA (reference sequence). V shed 5 bases, J shed 5 bases, and the junction held 4 bases outside the gene matches. The DNA for the CDR3 is TGCAGTGCTGCCGGGACAGGGAACAATGAGCAGTTCTTC. As protein: CSAAGTGNNEQFF.

This clonotype was picked up a small number of times. The genes are TRBV5-5 and TRBJ2-3; 10 bases align to TRBD2. CDR1 and CDR2 (germline): SGHKS, YYEKEE (reference sequence). CDR3 size: 16 residues. J was trimmed by 3 bases and V by 1 base; bases with no gene match: 5. CDR3 in DNA: TGTGCCAGCAGCTTGCCCCTAGCGGGGGTTACAGATACGCAGTATTTT. Translating it yields CASSLPLAGVTDTQYF.

This chain joins TRBV7-2 and TRBJ2-1, with 11 bases that match TRBD1. J lost 14 bases, V lost 4 bases, and 10 bases had no gene match. The CDR3 loop spans 14 amino acids. The V gene's germline CDR1 is SGHTA and CDR2 FQGNSA. CDR3 DNA sequence: TGTGCCAGCAGCTGGGACAGGGGGATCTACGGGGAGTTCTTC. Its protein product is CASSWDRGIYGEFF.

The V call is TRBV7-3, the J call TRBJ2-1; TRBD1 matches 7 bases. Germline V gene sequence: CDR1 SGHTA, CDR2 FQGTGA. Trimming took 5 bases from V and 7 from J; bases not matched to a gene: 11. The CDR3 has 15 amino acids. In DNA form, the CDR3 reads TGTGCCAGCAGCCGAACTCAGACAGGGTATAATGAGCAGTTCTTC. This translates into CASSRTQTGYNEQFF.

The gene calls are TRBV20-1 and TRBJ1-1; D unresolved. Germline CDR1 DFQATT, CDR2 SNEGSKA (reference sequence). The CDR3 contains 15 residues. V was trimmed by 2 bases and J by 0 bases, leaving 13 bases between them. CDR3 protein: CSARPYPHLNTEAFF. As DNA, the CDR3 is TGCAGTGCTAGACCTTACCCACACCTGAACACTGAAGCTTTCTTT.

In its sample, this clonotype was seen once. The rearrangement links TRBV27 to TRBJ2-7, with a weak D call TRBD1 (6 bases). V was pared by 4 bases and J by 3 bases, with 10 bases between. The germline V gene encodes CDR1 MNHEY and CDR2 SMNVEV (reference sequence). This CDR3 spans 13 amino acids. The CDR3 reads CASSWTANYEQYF. The DNA for the CDR3 is TGTGCCAGCAGTTGGACAGCGAACTACGAGCAGTACTTC.

J is TRBJ2-1 and V is TRBV11-1; 12 bases are a match to TRBD2. The CDR3 spans 18 residues. Germline V gives CDR1 SGHAT, CDR2 FQDESV (reference sequence). V lost 3 bases, J lost 7 bases, and 13 bases stayed unmatched. CDR3 DNA sequence: TGTGCCAGCAGCTTTCAACGACTAGCGGGGGAGGTAATAAATGAGCAGTTCTTC. Translation: CASSFQRLAGEVINEQFF.